This TCR beta chain was documented in a study of Ad26.COV2.S vaccination and SARS-CoV-2 variants. TCRdb keeps only in-frame clones here, not all; method: immunoSEQ multiplex PCR. The sample lists about 350,000 clones, about 87% occurring once. Treatment specified: about 20 received Ad26.COV2.S at low or high dose, single or two shots; about 5 received placebo; per-sample allocation not given. Vaccine and placebo recipients were sampled on day 63 after the first injection. The germline gives CDR1 LGHNA, CDR2 YSLEER. The CDR3 runs 17 residues. V gave up 0 bases and J gave up 5 bases; unmatched junction bases: 6.

The receptor's source is a person between 18 and 60 years old who received the Ad26.COV2.S COVID-19 vaccine or a placebo. The chain couples TRBV4-3 to TRBJ2-2, with TRBD1 matching 10 bases. The sequences come from peripheral blood, collected in a trial of Ad26.COV2.S vaccine versus placebo. The CDR3 is CASSQDLPDRGTGELFF. The CDR3 region has the DNA TGCGCCAGCAGCCAAGACCTTCCGGACAGGGGGACCGGGGAGCTGTTTTTT.